Presented here are 26 T cell receptor beta chains from one specimen sequenced in a study of T cell responses to AZD1222 COVID-19 vaccine. TCRdb's copy holds only in-frame clones and misses some; the assay was immunoSEQ multiplex PCR. Here the sample spans 77,000 or so clones, approximately 88% being singletons. Sequenced here: peripheral blood, sampled on day 0 of AZD1222 vaccination. These receptor sequences come from an adult in good health.

The sample holds one count of this clone. J is TRBJ2-3 and V is TRBV12-5, with 11 nucleotides matching TRBD1. Germline assignment: CDR1 LGHNT and CDR2 FRNRAP. The V segment lost 6 bases and the J segment 4 bases; nucleotides outside the gene matches: 3. There are 14 residues in the CDR3. CDR3 residues: CASGQGQGADTQYF. The DNA of the CDR3 is TGTGCTAGTGGGCAGGGACAGGGGGCAGATACGCAGTATTTT.

The chain combines TRBV28 with TRBJ1-1; D remains ambiguous. V lost 7 bases, J lost 0 bases, and 9 bases lay in between. The CDR3 runs 13 residues. CDR1 is MDHEN, CDR2 SYDVKM, per germline. This chain's CDR3 is CASITNMNTEAFF. CDR3 sequence (DNA): TGTGCCAGCATCACGAACATGAACACTGAAGCTTTCTTT.

The chain joins TRBV5-1 to TRBJ2-1; 8 bases line up with TRBD1. Looked up from germline, CDR1 is SGHRS and CDR2 is YFSETQ. The junction had 5 bases not matched to a gene; V was cut back by 1 base and J by 8 bases. CDR3 size: 14 residues. In nucleotides, the CDR3 is TGCGCCAGCAGCTTGCAGGGGGCGTCGGATGAGCAGTTCTTC. Its protein is CASSLQGASDEQFF.

The V call is TRBV7-3, the J call TRBJ2-1, with 10 nucleotides matching TRBD2. Losses at the gene ends were 5 bases for V and 7 bases for J; bases not matched to a gene: 5. The germline V gene encodes CDR1 SGHTA and CDR2 FQGTGA. The CDR3 is made up of 14 amino acids. The CDR3 DNA reads as TGTGCCAGCAGCCTAAGCGGGAGGGCGAATGAGCAGTTCTTC. Residues: CASSLSGRANEQFF.

This clone was seen just once. The chain uses TRBV12-3 or TRBV12-4 and TRBJ1-1; D call uncertain. The CDR3 consists of 12 residues. Trimming removed 7 bases at V and 8 bases at J, with 14 bases between. Written as DNA, the CDR3 is TGTGCCAGCACCACCTCCTACGCAGAAGCTTTCTTT. It is translated as CASTTSYAEAFF.

The rearrangement joins TRBV28 to TRBJ1-6; tentative D call: TRBD1 (5 bases). This CDR3 contains 11 residues. The ends were cut back, 6 bases at V and 16 bases at J, with 13 bases in the middle. Germline values: CDR1 MDHEN, CDR2 SYDVKM. The CDR3 loop reads CASSGTGHLHF. Here the CDR3 DNA reads TGTGCCAGCAGCGGGACCGGGCATCTCCACTTT.

The chain links TRBV28 to TRBJ2-7; TRBD1 might be the D (5 bases). The CDR3 contains 14 residues. Germline values: CDR1 MDHEN, CDR2 SYDVKM. V lost 6 bases and J lost 0, with 12 bases in between. CDR3 region: CASSRQPSSYEQYF. In nucleotides, the CDR3 is TGTGCCAGCAGCCGACAGCCCAGCTCCTACGAGCAGTACTTC.

The chain combines TRBV27 with TRBJ1-5; D may be TRBD1 (5 bases). Germline CDR1 is MNHEY and CDR2 is SMNVEV (reference sequence). V was cut by 3 bases and J by 3 bases, with 9 bases left in between. The CDR3 has 14 amino acids. Here the CDR3 DNA reads TGTGCCAGCAGTTTTCATGGGGCCAATCAGCCCCAGCATTTT. It encodes CASSFHGANQPQHF.

This clone was seen only once. V is TRBV5-6 and J is TRBJ1-2; 8 bases agree with TRBD1. V lost 4 bases, J lost 2 bases, and 7 bases stayed unmatched. Germline V gene data show CDR1 as SGHDT and CDR2 as YYEEEE. CDR3 size: 15 residues. The CDR3 DNA follows: TGTGCCAGCAGCCCGACAGGGGCCGAAAACTATGGCTACACCTTC. This codes for CASSPTGAENYGYTF.

The chain carries TRBV10-3 and TRBJ2-7, with D possibly TRBD2 on 8 matching bases. The V and J ends lost 7 bases and 2 bases respectively, with 15 bases between them. This CDR3 region has 14 residues. Germline-derived CDR1 and CDR2 are ENHRY and SYGVKD. Here the CDR3 reads CAITGGDRPYEQYF. CDR3 bases: TGTGCCATCACCGGGGGGGACAGACCCTACGAGCAGTACTTC.

This rearrangement joins TRBV5-1 to TRBJ2-1; TRBD2 matches 7 bases. Germline V gene sequence: CDR1 SGHRS, CDR2 YFSETQ. The CDR3 consists of 14 residues. V lost 0 bases, J lost 8 bases, and 5 bases stayed unmatched. The CDR3 DNA reads as TGCGCCAGCAGCTTGGTTGGCGGGAGTCATGAGCAGTTCTTC. Amino acids: CASSLVGGSHEQFF.

The chain uses TRBV4-3 and TRBJ1-1; a weak D match, TRBD1 (5 bases). Germline V CDR1 and CDR2: LGHNA, YSLEER. The CDR3 is 15 amino acids. Trimming took off 1 base at V and 1 base at J, with 10 bases between the two ends. CDR3 in amino acids: CASSQVQGQNTEAFF. The CDR3 nucleotides read TGCGCCAGCAGCCAAGTCCAAGGACAGAACACTGAAGCTTTCTTT.

The chain recombines TRBV2 with TRBJ1-6; the D gene is possibly TRBD1 (5 bases). The V end was cut by 5 bases, the J end by 10 bases, with 15 bases between. The CDR3 is 14 residues long. Germline V gene sequence: CDR1 SNHLY, CDR2 FYNNEI. CDR3 in DNA: TGTGCCAGCAGTTCGAAAAGGGACTACTCACCCCTCCACTTT. Amino acids: CASSSKRDYSPLHF. Full variable domain (remainder filled in from reference TRBV2 and TRBJ1-6): EPEVTQTPSHQVTQMGQEVILRCVPISNHLYFYWYRQILGQKVEFLVSFYNNEISEKSEIFDDQFSVERPDGSNFTLKIRSTKLEDSAMYFCASSSKRDYSPLHFGNGTRLTVT.

The chain has TRBV3-1 (or the pseudogene TRBV3-2) and TRBJ1-2; 9 bases align to TRBD1. V lost 1 base to trimming and J lost 2 bases; unmatched junction nucleotides: 2. CDR1 is LGHDT and CDR2 is YNNKEL in the germline V gene (reference sequence). The CDR3 consists of 15 residues. CDR3 in amino acids: CASSQGTGENYGYTF. The CDR3 bases are TGTGCCAGCAGCCAAGGGACAGGGGAGAACTATGGCTACACCTTC.

The chain employs TRBV28 and TRBJ2-7, with TRBD2 identical over 10 bases. The CDR3 spans 17 residues. Per the germline V gene, CDR1 is MDHEN and CDR2 is SYDVKM. V shed 7 bases, J shed 4 bases, and the junction held 16 bases outside the gene matches. The CDR3 here is CASTPVGAGGIKYEQYF. The CDR3 nucleotides are TGTGCCAGCACTCCAGTGGGAGCGGGAGGGATCAAGTACGAGCAGTACTTC.

V usage is TRBV6-5 and J usage is TRBJ1-5, with D possibly matching TRBD1 (6 bases). CDR1 and CDR2 from the germline V gene are MNHEY and SVGAGI. The germline V and J ends were trimmed by 2 bases and 5 bases, with 13 bases remaining between them. The CDR3 has 15 residues. CDR3: CASSYRRGGDQPQHF. CDR3 nucleotides: TGTGCCAGCAGTTACCGGAGGGGGGGGGATCAGCCCCAGCATTTT.

The chain combines TRBV15 with TRBJ2-7; tentatively, D is TRBD1 or TRBD2 (6 bases each). CDR1 and CDR2 from the germline V gene are LNHNV and YYDKDF (reference sequence). V lost 1 base, J lost 0 bases, and 22 bases lay in between. This CDR3 is 19 amino acids long. CDR3 amino acids: CATSRVRGGGTLSSYEQYF. CDR3 sequence (DNA): TGTGCCACCAGCAGAGTCAGGGGTGGCGGGACACTTAGCTCCTACGAGCAGTACTTC.

The chain carries TRBV5-1 and TRBJ2-7; 7 bases line up with TRBD1. CDR3 size: 14 residues. V was pared by 4 bases and J by 5 bases, with 9 bases of the junction left unmatched. Germline assignment: CDR1 SGHRS and CDR2 YFSETQ. The CDR3 protein is CASSQRQGFDEQYF. In nucleotides, the CDR3 is TGCGCCAGCAGCCAAAGACAGGGATTCGACGAGCAGTACTTC.

A note on this clone: An end of the junction differs from the germline gene, which may be a read error. The chain combines TRBV30 with TRBJ1-2; D gene uncertain. The CDR3 is 13 amino acids. CDR1 GTSNPN and CDR2 SVGIG come from the germline V gene (reference sequence). The CDR3: CAWSVEGRLGHTF. The CDR3 DNA follows: TGTGCCTGGAGTGTCGAGGGAAGGCTTGGCCACACCTTC.

The chain employs TRBV28 and TRBJ2-3, with D perhaps assigned TRBD1 or TRBD2 (5 bases each). In germline, CDR1 is MDHEN, CDR2 SYDVKM. The germline V and J ends were trimmed by 11 bases and 9 bases, with 24 bases remaining between them. The CDR3 length is 14 residues. CDR3 protein: CAGNDRDGERTQYF. The CDR3 bases are TGTGCCGGCAACGACCGGGACGGCGAACGAACGCAGTATTTT. The variable domain in full, with the rest retrieved from reference TRBV28 and TRBJ2-3, is DVKVTQSSRYLVKRTGEKVFLECVQDMDHENMFWYRQDPGLGLRLIYFSYDVKMKEKGDIPEGYSVSREKKERFSLILESASTNQTSMYLCAGNDRDGERTQYFGPGTRLTVL.

The chain employs TRBV2 and TRBJ1-6, with TRBD1 identical over 7 bases. CDR3 length equals 16 residues. Germline V CDR1 and CDR2: SNHLY, FYNNEI. The junction had 3 bases not matched to a gene; V was cut back by 1 base and J by 3 bases. The CDR3, as DNA: TGTGCCAGCAGTGAAGGAGCAGGGGGCTATAATTCACCCCTCCACTTT. Amino acids: CASSEGAGGYNSPLHF.

The V gene is TRBV10-3, the J gene TRBJ2-7; D is ambiguous. The CDR3 is made up of 15 amino acids. With 0 bases removed from V and 3 bases from J, the gap between germline ends came to 12 bases. CDR1 and CDR2 from the germline V gene are ENHRY and SYGVKD. CDR3 amino acids: CAISESVVGNYEQYF. In nucleotides, the CDR3 is TGTGCCATCAGTGAGTCGGTGGTGGGGAACTACGAGCAGTACTTC.

This clone was picked up one time. This rearrangement joins TRBV4-1 to TRBJ2-3, with D perhaps matching TRBD1 (5 bases). The CDR3 loop spans 18 amino acids. The ends were cut back, 0 bases at V and 0 bases at J, with 16 bases in the middle. Germline V CDR1 and CDR2: MGHRA, YSYEKL. CDR3 DNA: TGCGCCAGCAGCCAAGACTTCAGGGTGAGAACTAGCACAGATACGCAGTATTTT. Translating gives CASSQDFRVRTSTDTQYF.

V is TRBV4-3 and J is TRBJ1-6, with a weak D call TRBD1 (5 bases). The length of the CDR3 is 13 residues. The V end was cut by 4 bases, the J end by 7 bases, with 8 bases between. From germline, CDR1 is LGHNA and CDR2 YSLEER. The CDR3 sequence is CASSPRENSPLHF. The CDR3 DNA sequence: TGCGCCAGCAGCCCCAGGGAAAATTCACCCCTCCACTTT.

The chain recombines TRBV7-2 with TRBJ2-3, with 9 nucleotides matching TRBD2. V lost 7 bases and J lost 2; bases outside the gene matches: 13. Germline assignment: CDR1 SGHTA and CDR2 FQGNSA. The length of the CDR3 is 17 residues. The CDR3 is CASIPIGLALITDTQYF. The CDR3 coding sequence is TGTGCCAGCATCCCCATCGGACTAGCGCTCATCACAGATACGCAGTATTTT.

The CDR3 nucleotides read TGTGCCAGCAGATCAGGAGAAGCTTTCTTT. Protein product: CASRSGEAFF. The chain employs TRBV28 and TRBJ1-1; D gene ambiguous. The CDR3 runs to 10 residues. Germline V gives CDR1 MDHEN, CDR2 SYDVKM. V shed 6 bases and J shed 8 bases, with 7 bases lying between them.